What follows are 17 T cell receptor beta chains derived from one specimen sequenced in a study of CD8+ T cells in alopecia areata. cDNA serving as the sequencing template came from extracted, reverse transcribed RNA. TCRdb keeps only in-frame clones here, not all; method: immunoSEQ multiplex PCR. The sample contains around 210,000 clones, roughly 64% of which appear only once. Sample treatment: oral pan-JAK inhibitor, 5-10 mg twice daily. The sample in question was CD4+ T cells sorted from blood, obtained at week 4, from a patient treated with tofacitinib. Receptors were obtained from a human donor with alopecia areata.

For the CDR3, the DNA is TGTGCCACCAGCAGAGGACAGGGGCGCACTGAAGCTTTCTTT. Its translation: CATSRGQGRTEAFF. The J gene is TRBJ1-1, the V gene TRBV15, with 8 positions matching TRBD1. V was pared by 1 base and J by 4 bases, with 2 bases of the junction left unmatched. The CDR3 loop spans 14 amino acids. Germline V gene sequence: CDR1 LNHNV, CDR2 YYDKDF (reference sequence).

J is TRBJ1-5 and V is TRBV4-1, with 8 bases lining up with TRBD1. The CDR3 runs to 17 residues. Unmatched junction bases numbered 10, after V lost 1 base and J lost 5 bases. Germline V gene lookup returns CDR1 MGHRA and CDR2 YSYEKL. DNA of the CDR3: TGCGCCAGCAGCCAAGGGTTTGGCAGGGGGCTGTATCAGCCCCAGCATTTT. The encoded protein is CASSQGFGRGLYQPQHF.

At least ten counts were recorded for this clone. The rearrangement links TRBV4-3 to TRBJ2-2, with TRBD1 matching 7 bases. CDR3 length equals 16 residues. The germline CDR1 and CDR2 sequences are LGHNA and YSLEER. The V and J ends lost 0 bases and 11 bases, in that order; junction bases with no gene match: 12. The CDR3 DNA reads as TGCGCCAGCAGCCAAGATAGGGCTGGGGACAGACTTGAGCTGTTTTTT. It is translated as CASSQDRAGDRLELFF.

Regarding this clone: Other DNA sequences in this specimen translate into the identical CDR3. V is TRBV29-1 and J is TRBJ1-1, with 11 bases fitting TRBD1. Looked up from germline, CDR1 is SQVTM and CDR2 is ANQGSEA. The ends lost 3 bases at V and 4 bases at J; junction bases unmatched: 1. The CDR3 extends over 13 amino acids. The DNA of the CDR3 is TGCAGCGTTGAGGGACAGGGGGGCACTGAAGCTTTCTTT. It translates to CSVEGQGGTEAFF.

This chain links TRBV27 with TRBJ1-2; 9 nucleotides align to TRBD1. Germline V lookup: CDR1 MNHEY, CDR2 SMNVEV (reference sequence). The CDR3 runs to 15 residues. Trimming took 6 bases from V and 3 from J; bases not matched to a gene: 8. The CDR3: CASRAWGQGDYGYTF. The CDR3 region has the DNA TGTGCCAGCAGGGCTTGGGGACAGGGAGACTATGGCTACACCTTC.

This rearrangement joins TRBV28 to TRBJ1-2; D is undetermined. The V gene lost 5 bases and the J gene lost 0 bases, with 7 bases spanning the gap. This CDR3 is 13 amino acids long. Germline V gene data show CDR1 as MDHEN and CDR2 as SYDVKM. The CDR3 DNA follows: TGTGCCAGCAGTCCACCTCCTAACTATGGCTACACCTTC. Translating gives CASSPPPNYGYTF.

V gene TRBV5-1 combines with J gene TRBJ1-1; possibly TRBD1 for D (5 bases). The V gene lost 1 base and the J gene lost 0 bases, with 10 bases spanning the gap. Germline V gene lookup returns CDR1 SGHRS and CDR2 YFSETQ. CDR3 length: 15 amino acids. This CDR3 is CASSLYGTVNTEAFF. CDR3 DNA sequence: TGCGCCAGCAGCTTGTATGGGACGGTGAACACTGAAGCTTTCTTT.

With respect to this clone: Other DNA sequences in this specimen translate into the identical CDR3. The V call is TRBV5-1, the J call TRBJ2-5; D remains ambiguous. The germline V and J ends were trimmed by 0 bases and 2 bases, with 2 bases remaining between them. This CDR3 spans 12 amino acids. Germline V gene sequence: CDR1 SGHRS, CDR2 YFSETQ. For the CDR3, the DNA is TGCGCCAGCAGCTTGGATCAAGAGACCCAGTACTTC. This translates into CASSLDQETQYF.

This chain connects TRBV10-3 to TRBJ1-6, with 10 bases aligning to TRBD1. The length of the CDR3 is 13 residues. Germline lookup yields CDR1 ENHRY and CDR2 SYGVKD. With V trimmed by 7 bases and J by 8 bases, 2 bases remained unmatched. The CDR3 bases are TGTGCCATCATGGGGACAGGGGATTCACCCCTCCACTTT. This translates into CAIMGTGDSPLHF.

This chain connects TRBV7-2 to TRBJ1-4; TRBD1 is a possible D gene (5 bases). The CDR3 spans 15 residues. The V gene's germline CDR1 is SGHTA and CDR2 FQGNSA. Trimming took off 10 bases at V and 3 bases at J, with 18 bases between the two ends. CDR3 DNA sequence: TGTGCCACCGCGCGGGGGAGTGGGTCTAATGAAAAACTGTTTTTT. Translated: CATARGSGSNEKLFF.

This chain links TRBV29-1 with TRBJ1-1, with TRBD1 as a possible D gene (5 bases). In germline, CDR1 is SQVTM, CDR2 ANQGSEA. V lost 6 bases and J 4 bases, leaving 15 bases between the germline ends. The CDR3 spans 13 residues. The CDR3 spells CSVPGRWATEAFF. CDR3 nucleotides: TGCAGCGTCCCGGGACGGTGGGCCACTGAAGCTTTCTTT.

The chain recombines TRBV30 with TRBJ1-5; the match to TRBD1 covers 7 bases. This CDR3 has 14 amino acids. Per germline, CDR1 GTSNPN and CDR2 SVGIG (reference sequence). V lost 4 bases to trimming and J lost 7 bases; unmatched junction nucleotides: 10. CDR3 residues: CAWNELTGIQPQHF. CDR3 bases: TGTGCCTGGAACGAATTGACAGGGATCCAGCCCCAGCATTTT.

The genes are TRBV10-3 and TRBJ2-5; 8 nucleotides align to TRBD1. Looked up from germline, CDR1 is ENHRY and CDR2 is SYGVKD. J lost 0 bases, V lost 11 bases, and 8 bases had no gene match. The CDR3 covers 14 residues. CDR3 sequence (DNA): TGTGCCTCCAGGCAGGGGGCTTACCAAGAGACCCAGTACTTC. This codes for CASRQGAYQETQYF.

The DNA of the CDR3 is TGTGCCAGCAGTTACTCGATCGCGGGAGGGCTCGAGCAGTACTTC. Amino acids: CASSYSIAGGLEQYF. The chain couples TRBV6-5 to TRBJ2-7, with 9 positions matching TRBD2. Per germline, CDR1 MNHEY and CDR2 SVGAGI. The J segment lost 6 bases and the V segment lost 0 bases, leaving 6 bases of the junction unmatched. The CDR3 extends over 15 amino acids.

V gene TRBV4-1 combines with J gene TRBJ2-5; tentative D call: TRBD1 (6 bases). The germline V gene encodes CDR1 MGHRA and CDR2 YSYEKL. The V end lost 2 bases, the J end lost 1 base, and 14 bases lay between the germline ends. The CDR3 consists of 16 residues. DNA of the CDR3: TGCGCCAGCAGCCAATCAGAGTCAGGGGTCCAAGAGACCCAGTACTTC. The encoded protein is CASSQSESGVQETQYF.

This clone was observed a few times. The chain carries TRBV4-1 and TRBJ2-1; either TRBD1 or TRBD2 may fit D (5 bases each). The V gene's germline CDR1 is MGHRA and CDR2 YSYEKL. The ends were cut back, 1 base at V and 8 bases at J, with 18 bases in the middle. The CDR3 runs to 16 residues. The CDR3 DNA sequence: TGCGCCAGCAGCCAAGGGCCCGGGACCCAGCTGGATGAGCAGTTCTTC. This codes for CASSQGPGTQLDEQFF.

The chain has TRBV4-1 and TRBJ2-7; D not certain. Germline CDR1 and CDR2: MGHRA and YSYEKL. Deletions cut 2 bases from V and 5 bases from J, with 4 bases between. The length of the CDR3 is 11 residues. CDR3 residues: CASSQYNEQYF. Here the CDR3 DNA reads TGCGCCAGCAGCCAATATAACGAGCAGTACTTC.